Below, 22 T cell receptor beta chains from the same sample are listed, as sequenced in a study of shared clonotypes between healthy human individuals. Terminally differentiated effector memory CD45RA+ cells were excluded by CCR7 positive selection of CD45RO-negative cells. Sequencing was performed with immunoSEQ multiplex PCR; in TCRdb, only in-frame clones are kept and a portion is missing. The sample holds roughly 2.1 million clones, about 92% seen once. The sequencing input was naive CD8+ T cells from PBMCs. The receptors here all came from a man aged 18 to 35 in good health. Some clones in this sample may be carry-over from other donors' samples.

The chain links TRBV20-1 to TRBJ2-7; TRBD1 is a possible D gene (6 bases). The germline gives CDR1 DFQATT, CDR2 SNEGSKA (reference sequence). V was cut by 5 bases and J by 9 bases, with 11 bases left in between. The CDR3 extends over 10 amino acids. DNA of the CDR3: TGCAGTGCTGAAACAGGGTCGCAGTACTTC. Translating gives CSAETGSQYF.

The chain recombines TRBV14 with TRBJ2-2; unclear D gene. Looked up from germline, CDR1 is SGHDN and CDR2 is FVKESK. V lost 1 base and J 8 bases, leaving 14 bases between the germline ends. The CDR3 totals 15 residues. The CDR3 is CASSQAMDPTGELFF. The CDR3 DNA is TGTGCCAGCAGCCAAGCTATGGACCCTACGGGGGAGCTGTTTTTT.

V gene TRBV7-9 combines with J gene TRBJ1-1; 10 bases line up with TRBD1. This CDR3 is 15 amino acids long. After removal of 2 bases from V and 5 bases from J, the junction contained 5 bases not matched to a gene. Germline V gene lookup returns CDR1 SEHNR and CDR2 FQNEAQ (reference sequence). As DNA, the CDR3 is TGTGCCAGCAGCTTAACCGGGACAGGGGTAACTGAAGCTTTCTTT. Translation: CASSLTGTGVTEAFF.

The chain is built from TRBV2 and TRBJ2-7, with no clear D. The CDR3 is made up of 16 amino acids. Per germline, CDR1 SNHLY and CDR2 FYNNEI. V was pared by 1 base and J by 3 bases, with 16 bases between. The CDR3 sequence: CASSEVFRPKGYEQYF. The CDR3 DNA follows: TGTGCCAGCAGTGAAGTTTTCAGACCCAAAGGCTACGAGCAGTACTTC.

In this sample, this clone turned up a few times. The sample has other DNA sequences that encode this CDR3 too. The rearrangement uses TRBV5-6 and TRBJ2-7; 8 bases are shared with TRBD1. J was trimmed by 3 bases and V by 0 bases; bases with no gene match: 2. There are 14 residues in the CDR3. CDR1 and CDR2 (germline): SGHDT, YYEEEE. DNA of the CDR3: TGTGCCAGCAGCTTGGGGACAGGGATCTACGAGCAGTACTTC. Protein sequence: CASSLGTGIYEQYF. The full variable domain, its missing parts supplied by reference TRBV5-6 and TRBJ2-7, is DAGVTQSPTHLIKTRGQQVTLRCSPKSGHDTVSWYQQALGQGPQFIFQYYEEEERQRGNFPDRFSGHQFPNYSSELNVNALLLGDSALYLCASSLGTGIYEQYFGPGTRLTVT.

A remark on this clone: The identical CDR3 is also encoded by other nucleotide sequences in the sample. CDR3 DNA sequence: TGTGCCAGCAGCTTGGGGAGTCTCGAGCAGTACTTC. Translating it yields CASSLGSLEQYF. The V call is TRBV5-6, the J call TRBJ2-7, with D uncertain. This CDR3 has 12 residues. CDR1 and CDR2 from the germline V gene are SGHDT and YYEEEE. V lost 0 bases, J lost 6 bases, and 7 bases lay in between.

Of note for this clone: The same CDR3 is also encoded by other DNA sequences in this sample. The chain carries TRBV7-9 and TRBJ1-1, with a tentative D call TRBD1 (6 bases). Germline V gene data show CDR1 as SEHNR and CDR2 as FQNEAQ (reference sequence). Trimming removed 4 bases at V and 5 bases at J, with 14 bases between. CDR3 length equals 14 residues. This CDR3 reads CASSSPTGQTEAFF. The CDR3 nucleotides read TGTGCCAGCAGCTCCCCAACAGGGCAAACTGAAGCTTTCTTT.

The V and J genes are TRBV5-1 and TRBJ2-7, with 12 bases matching TRBD2. Germline lookup yields CDR1 SGHRS and CDR2 YFSETQ. V dropped 3 bases and J dropped 5; count of bases not matched to a gene: 3. The length of the CDR3 is 14 residues. This chain's CDR3 is CASSWTSGTHEQYF. The CDR3 coding sequence is TGCGCCAGCAGCTGGACTAGCGGGACCCACGAGCAGTACTTC. Supplemented by reference TRBV5-1 and TRBJ2-7, the full variable domain reads KAGVTQTPRYLIKTRGQQVTLSCSPISGHRSVSWYQQTPGQGLQFLFEYFSETQRNKGNFPGRFSGRQFSNSRSEMNVSTLELGDSALYLCASSWTSGTHEQYFGPGTRLTVT.

This rearrangement joins TRBV28 to TRBJ2-7; TRBD2 aligns across 14 bases. CDR3 length: 14 residues. V trimming: 4 bases; J trimming: 9 bases; junction bases outside the gene matches: 5. In germline, CDR1 is MDHEN, CDR2 SYDVKM. The CDR3 region has the DNA TGTGCCAGCAGTTCCGGGACTAGCGGGAGCGGGCAGTACTTC. It yields the protein CASSSGTSGSGQYF.

This rearrangement joins TRBV19 to TRBJ2-1; 10 nucleotides agree with TRBD2. The CDR3 consists of 16 residues. The germline gives CDR1 LNHDA, CDR2 SQIVND (reference sequence). V shed 1 base and J 3 bases; nucleotides not matched to a gene: 3. The CDR3 protein is CASSIGTSGYYNEQFF. CDR3 sequence (DNA): TGTGCCAGTAGTATAGGGACTAGCGGTTACTACAATGAGCAGTTCTTC.

CDR3 region: CASMGPGQGSYEQYF. For the CDR3, the DNA is TGTGCCAGCATGGGTCCAGGACAGGGGTCCTACGAGCAGTACTTC. The V gene is TRBV2, the J gene TRBJ2-7, with 9 nucleotides matching TRBD1. V shed 7 bases and J 1 base; nucleotides not matched to a gene: 8. The CDR3 length is 15 residues. The germline V gene encodes CDR1 SNHLY and CDR2 FYNNEI.

The V gene is TRBV29-1, the J gene TRBJ2-1; maybe TRBD1 (6 bases). CDR3 length: 14 amino acids. V lost 7 bases to trimming and J lost 0 bases, with 13 bases between them. The V gene's germline CDR1 is SQVTM and CDR2 ANQGSEA. CDR3 DNA: TGCAGCGCGCCAACAGGGAACTCCTACAATGAGCAGTTCTTC. Amino acid sequence: CSAPTGNSYNEQFF.

This clone came up a few times. V gene TRBV7-9 combines with J gene TRBJ1-2; D is ambiguous. Germline values: CDR1 SEHNR, CDR2 FQNEAQ (reference sequence). V was trimmed by 1 base and J by 4 bases, leaving 10 bases between them. This CDR3 spans 14 amino acids. CDR3 sequence: CASSLGQDPYGYTF. CDR3 in DNA: TGTGCCAGCAGCTTAGGCCAGGACCCCTATGGCTACACCTTC.

The chain combines TRBV10-3 with TRBJ2-7; the match to TRBD1 covers 11 bases. The V segment lost 6 bases and the J segment 5 bases; nucleotides outside the gene matches: 3. The CDR3 extends over 13 amino acids. Germline V gene data show CDR1 as ENHRY and CDR2 as SYGVKD. The CDR3 protein is CAIRDRGQDEQYF. DNA of the CDR3: TGTGCCATCAGGGACAGGGGGCAAGACGAGCAGTACTTC.

For this clone: Mismatch with germline at one junction end may stem from a read error. The chain has TRBV13 and TRBJ2-1, with TRBD1 matching over 8 bases. The CDR3 length is 15 residues. Germline-derived CDR1 and CDR2 are PRHDT and FYEKMQ (reference sequence). CDR3 amino acids: CASSLGQGHTDEQFF. CDR3 nucleotide sequence: TGTGCCAGCAGCCTAGGACAGGGTCACACGGATGAGCAGTTCTTC. Drawing the rest from reference TRBV13 and TRBJ2-1, the complete variable domain is AAGVIQSPRHLIKEKRETATLKCYPIPRHDTVYWYQQGPGQDPQFLISFYEKMQSDKGSIPDRFSAQQFSDYHSELNMSSLELGDSALYFCASSLGQGHTDEQFFGPGTRLTVL.

The gene calls are TRBV28 and TRBJ2-7; TRBD1 is a possible D gene (5 bases). The CDR3 loop spans 14 amino acids. CDR1 is MDHEN, CDR2 SYDVKM, per germline. Trimming cost V 5 bases and J 0 bases, with 11 bases left between them. Written as DNA, the CDR3 is TGTGCCAGCAGTAAGACAGTTAGCTCCTACGAGCAGTACTTC. Translation: CASSKTVSSYEQYF. Full variable domain (remainder filled in from reference TRBV28 and TRBJ2-7): DVKVTQSSRYLVKRTGEKVFLECVQDMDHENMFWYRQDPGLGLRLIYFSYDVKMKEKGDIPEGYSVSREKKERFSLILESASTNQTSMYLCASSKTVSSYEQYFGPGTRLTVT.

The chain uses TRBV5-1 and TRBJ2-7; weak D call: TRBD1 (6 bases). The CDR3 loop spans 15 amino acids. Trimming pared 1 base from V and 3 bases from J, leaving 14 bases between. Germline V gives CDR1 SGHRS, CDR2 YFSETQ. The CDR3 sequence is CASSLTRDTYYEQYF. For the CDR3, the DNA is TGCGCCAGCAGCTTGACCCGGGACACGTACTACGAGCAGTACTTC.

The chain employs TRBV5-5 and TRBJ2-7, with D unresolved. CDR3 length equals 14 residues. Trimming removed 0 bases from V and 2 bases from J, with 9 bases in between. The germline CDR1 and CDR2 sequences are SGHKS and YYEKEE (reference sequence). The CDR3 reads CASSLEIPPYEQYF. The CDR3 DNA reads as TGTGCCAGCAGCTTGGAGATTCCTCCCTACGAGCAGTACTTC.

This clone appeared many times. V usage is TRBV7-3 and J usage is TRBJ2-1; weak D call: TRBD2 (5 bases). CDR1 is SGHTA and CDR2 is FQGTGA in the germline V gene. The CDR3 spans 18 residues. Deletions cut 2 bases from V and 0 bases from J, with 17 bases between. CDR3 amino acids: CASSLGVGADPSYNEQFF. In nucleotides, the CDR3 is TGTGCCAGCAGCTTAGGGGTGGGAGCGGACCCCTCCTACAATGAGCAGTTCTTC.

The V gene is TRBV14, the J gene TRBJ1-2; D unclear. V was trimmed by 0 bases and J by 0 bases, leaving 14 bases between them. Germline lookup yields CDR1 SGHDN and CDR2 FVKESK. The CDR3 spans 17 residues. CDR3 in DNA: TGTGCCAGCAGCCAAGATTGGGCAGAGACTGCTAACTATGGCTACACCTTC. Protein: CASSQDWAETANYGYTF.

The chain employs TRBV7-9 and TRBJ2-7; D may be TRBD1 or TRBD2 (6 bases each). The germline V and J ends were trimmed by 5 bases and 1 base, with 18 bases remaining between them. The germline V gene encodes CDR1 SEHNR and CDR2 FQNEAQ (reference sequence). The CDR3 sequence is 16 residues long. This chain's CDR3 is CASSGGGEIGSYEQYF. The DNA of the CDR3 is TGTGCCAGCAGCGGGGGCGGGGAGATTGGATCCTACGAGCAGTACTTC. The entire variable domain, with the rest obtained from reference TRBV7-9 and TRBJ2-7, is as follows: DTGVSQNPRHKITKRGQNVTFRCDPISEHNRLYWYRQTLGQGPEFLTYFQNEAQLEKSRLLSDRFSAERPKGSFSTLEIQRTEQGDSAMYLCASSGGGEIGSYEQYFGPGTRLTVT.

The chain couples TRBV7-6 to TRBJ1-1; maybe TRBD1 (5 bases). This CDR3 contains 15 residues. The V end was cut by 4 bases, the J end by 1 base, with 13 bases between. Germline-derived CDR1 and CDR2 are SGHVS and FNYEAQ. CDR3 DNA sequence: TGTGCCAGCAGCTCCCTCCGGGGCGGGAACACTGAAGCTTTCTTT. This translates into CASSSLRGGNTEAFF.